Following are 3 T cell receptor beta chains from one sample sequenced in a study of blood T cell repertoires in COVID-19. The data were produced by immunoSEQ multiplex PCR, yet TCRdb's version contains in-frame clones alone and is incomplete. The sample holds 120,000 to 150,000 clones, 84% seen once. The material sequenced was PBMCs or T cells enriched from blood (not recorded which). These receptors were obtained from a woman aged 45-65 years with acute COVID-19.

This clone was counted between two and nine times. The V gene is TRBV3-1 (or the pseudogene TRBV3-2), the J gene TRBJ2-7; TRBD2 matches at 8 bases. This CDR3 region has 13 residues. V lost 11 bases, J lost 3 bases, and 9 bases stayed unmatched. Germline V gene sequence: CDR1 LGHDT, CDR2 YNNKEL (reference sequence). CDR3 in amino acids: CAAGRTSGYEQYF. CDR3 nucleotide sequence: TGTGCCGCGGGGCGTACTAGCGGCTACGAGCAGTACTTC.

The V and J genes are TRBV7-2 and TRBJ2-7; weak D call: TRBD1 (6 bases). Germline V gives CDR1 SGHTA, CDR2 FQGNSA. CDR3 size: 14 residues. V lost 5 bases and J 3 bases, leaving 14 bases between the germline ends. Written as DNA, the CDR3 is TGTGCCAGCAGCCGCAGGACAGAAGGCTACGAGCAGTACTTC. Protein sequence: CASSRRTEGYEQYF.

The chain links TRBV5-1 to TRBJ2-1; weak D call: TRBD2 (7 bases). This CDR3 region has 16 residues. Germline V gene sequence: CDR1 SGHRS, CDR2 YFSETQ. The V end lost 4 bases, the J end lost 5 bases, and 19 bases lay between the germline ends. CDR3 nucleotides: TGCGCCAGCAGCGGAGGGGGGGTTCCCACCGACAATGAGCAGTTCTTC. Translation: CASSGGGVPTDNEQFF.